The entry below gives a single T cell receptor (beta chain) sequence along with its context. Its binding antigen is unknown. Within one base of it there is no much larger clone, and no base qualities were kept. The data were obtained in a study of blood T cell repertoires in COVID-19 (dated by TCRdb to between 2020 and 2021). At the level of the whole study: Samples covering the acute and convalescent phases of COVID-19 were provided by collaborators in the United States, Italy and Spain. The material from the prospective study consisted of cDNA or gDNA derived from T cells, B-cell-depleted T cells, or PBMCs. Deeply sampled blood TCRbeta repertoires from subjects exposed to, actively infected with, or recovered from COVID-19 were included in the dataset. The repertoires were released in a freely available public database intended as a resource for research on the immune response to SARS-CoV-2. The samples were drawn from two sources: the first 160 participants of the ongoing ImmuneRACE study, and 1,000 to 1,500 subjects contributed by 6 global collaborators. A de-identified subject ID, COVID-19 status, age in years and sex were almost always included in the sample metadata. HLA class I and class II types, where available, came from metadata supplied by the sample provider rather than from assay-based typing.

Collaborating institutions collected whole blood in K2EDTA tubes following their own protocols. For TCRbeta analysis, collaborator samples were shipped as frozen whole blood, as isolated PBMCs, or as DNA extracted from either sample type. The paper's findings and limits, for the study overall: Clinical and demographic metadata were provided uncurated, with the amount varying by source and participant.

TCRbeta CDR3 regions were amplified from genomic DNA using the immunoSEQ Assay, a bias-controlled multiplex PCR. From the authors' description of their analysis: Within the assay, amplification of reference gene primers was used to estimate how many nucleated cells each sample contained. To quantify the absolute abundance of each unique TCRbeta CDR3 rearrangement, sequence reads were collapsed and filtered. For each sample, productive Simpson clonality was calculated as the square root of Simpson's diversity index over productive rearrangements. TCRdb holds this immuneACCESS table with in-frame rearrangements only. Some clones are missing; in checked studies, unresolved V genes explain under half, and the rest has no known cause. The V and J calls and the clone size are those of that table, but D and trimming were determined from the DNA. The sample records tens of thousands of clones, around 83% of which are singletons. In total, the top ten clones hold 15% to 20% of the sample.

The TCR sequence derives from a woman aged 55-70 years with acute or convalescent COVID-19. Sequencing input: peripheral blood.

CDR3 reads: CASSLQASGSETQYF. At the DNA level, the sequence is TGTGCCAGCAGCCTCCAGGCCAGCGGGAGTGAGACCCAGTACTTC. Recombination joined TRBV5-4 with TRBJ2-5, with 8 bases aligning to TRBD2. Trimming accounts for 4 bases at V and 5 bases at J, while the number of junction bases matched to no gene is 10. The germline V gene (reference sequence) yields SGHNT for CDR1 and YYREEE for CDR2. From the cysteine through the phenylalanine, the CDR3 covers 15 amino acids. Only the CDR3 DNA is retained, 45 bases long and in frame from the first base.